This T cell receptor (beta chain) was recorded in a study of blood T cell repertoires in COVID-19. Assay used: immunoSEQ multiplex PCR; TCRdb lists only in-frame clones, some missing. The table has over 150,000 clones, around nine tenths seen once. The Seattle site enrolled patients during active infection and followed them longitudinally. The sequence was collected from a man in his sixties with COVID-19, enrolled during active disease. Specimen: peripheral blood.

CDR3 in DNA: TGTGCCAGTAGTAGAACAGGGGTAAACAATGAGCAGTTCTTC. Its protein product is CASSRTGVNNEQFF. The V and J genes are TRBV19 and TRBJ2-1; TRBD1 matches at 7 bases. CDR1 LNHDA and CDR2 SQIVND come from the germline V gene (reference sequence). This CDR3 has 14 residues. The V and J ends lost 4 bases and 5 bases, in that order; junction bases with no gene match: 5.